This T cell receptor beta chain was sequenced during a study of CD8 T cells in ankylosing spondylitis. Study-wide points: Both synovial fluid and blood in reactive arthritis had previously been reported to carry some motif variants. Disease-linked clones reportedly showed significant enrichment in matched ankylosing spondylitis synovial fluid. Blood of patients with ankylosing spondylitis appeared to be characterized by a TCR beta motif of eight highly homologous variants.

Using quantitative 5'-RACE with molecular barcodes, the authors made TCR beta libraries. TCRdb re-derived calls from the 5' RACE reads in MiXCR, one entry per CDR3 protein. Of about 800,000 distinct CDR3 sequences listed, approximately 12% are singletons. This clonotype was observed many times. Its specificity is not known. The CDR3 is 13 residues long. Germline V gene lookup returns CDR1 SGHTA and CDR2 FQGNSA. With 6 bases removed from V and 5 bases from J, the gap between germline ends came to 11 bases. The sequenced material came from blood, either unsorted or a sorted T cell fraction (not recorded which). The V and J genes are TRBV7-2 and TRBJ2-1; a weak D match, TRBD1 (5 bases). The source is a male donor with ankylosing spondylitis. The CDR3 sequence: CASSRGRDNEQFF. CDR3 sequence (DNA): TGTGCCAGCAGTAGGGGAAGAGACAATGAGCAGTTCTTC.